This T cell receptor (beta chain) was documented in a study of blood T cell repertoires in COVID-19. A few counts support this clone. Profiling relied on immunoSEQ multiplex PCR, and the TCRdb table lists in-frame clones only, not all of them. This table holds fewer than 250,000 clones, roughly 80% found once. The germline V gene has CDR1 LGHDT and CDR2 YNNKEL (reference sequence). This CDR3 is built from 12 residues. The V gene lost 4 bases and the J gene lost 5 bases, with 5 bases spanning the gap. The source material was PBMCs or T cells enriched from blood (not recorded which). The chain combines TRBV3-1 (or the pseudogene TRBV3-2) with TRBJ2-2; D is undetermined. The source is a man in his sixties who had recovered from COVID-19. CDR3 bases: TGTGCCAGCAGCCCCAGGACCGGGGAGCTGTTTTTT. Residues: CASSPRTGELFF.